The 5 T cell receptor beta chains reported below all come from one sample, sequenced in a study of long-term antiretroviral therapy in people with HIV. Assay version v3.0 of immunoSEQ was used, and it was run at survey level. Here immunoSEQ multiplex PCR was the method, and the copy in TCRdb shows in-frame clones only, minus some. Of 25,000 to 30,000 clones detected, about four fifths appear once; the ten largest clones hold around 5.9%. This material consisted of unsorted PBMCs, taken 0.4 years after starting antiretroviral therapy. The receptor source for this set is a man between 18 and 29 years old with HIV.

The CDR3 bases are TGTGCCACCCGATGGACAGGGGACCTCGAGCAGTACTTC. This codes for CATRWTGDLEQYF. The chain carries TRBV6-5 and TRBJ2-7, with 9 bases aligning to TRBD1. Per the germline V gene, CDR1 is MNHEY and CDR2 is SVGAGI. The CDR3 spans 13 residues. Trimming took 10 bases from V and 6 from J; bases not matched to a gene: 10.

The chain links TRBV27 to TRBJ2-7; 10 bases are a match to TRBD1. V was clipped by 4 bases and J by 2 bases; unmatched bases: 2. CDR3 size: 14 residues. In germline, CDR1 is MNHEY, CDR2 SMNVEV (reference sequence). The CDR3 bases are TGTGCCAGCAGTTCCGGACAGGGGGCCTACGAGCAGTACTTC. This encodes CASSSGQGAYEQYF.

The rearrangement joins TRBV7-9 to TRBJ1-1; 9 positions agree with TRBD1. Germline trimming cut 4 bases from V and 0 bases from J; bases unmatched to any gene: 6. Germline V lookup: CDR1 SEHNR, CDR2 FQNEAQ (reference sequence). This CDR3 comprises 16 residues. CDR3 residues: CASSSFRTGVNTEAFF. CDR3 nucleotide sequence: TGTGCCAGCAGCTCCTTTCGGACAGGGGTGAACACTGAAGCTTTCTTT.

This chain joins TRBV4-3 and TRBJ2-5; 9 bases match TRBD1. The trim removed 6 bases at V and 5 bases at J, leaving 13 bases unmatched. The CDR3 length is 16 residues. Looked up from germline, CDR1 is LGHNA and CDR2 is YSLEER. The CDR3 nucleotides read TGCGCCAGCAGTGAAAGGGACAGGGTTGTTTCGGAGACCCAGTACTTC. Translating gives CASSERDRVVSETQYF.

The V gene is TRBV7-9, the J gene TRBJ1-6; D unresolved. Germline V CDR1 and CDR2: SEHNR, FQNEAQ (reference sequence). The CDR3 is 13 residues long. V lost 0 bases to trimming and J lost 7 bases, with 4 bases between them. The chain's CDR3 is CASSLAGNSPLHF. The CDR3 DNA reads TGTGCCAGCAGCTTAGCAGGAAATTCACCCCTCCACTTT.